This T cell receptor beta chain was identified during a study of control samples from healthy donors and cancer patients. The assay was immunoSEQ multiplex PCR, and TCRdb's table has in-frame clones only and misses some. The table has approximately 120,000 clones, over 75% seen once. With 0 bases removed from V and 2 bases from J, the gap between germline ends came to 14 bases. The CDR3 has 17 residues. Germline CDR1 is LGHNA and CDR2 is YNFKEQ. The sample was blood. The chain joins TRBV4-2 to TRBJ2-1; maybe TRBD2 (7 bases). The source is a man aged 35 to 55 in good health. The CDR3, as DNA: TGTGCCAGCAGCCAAGATTTGGCGGGGGCCGCCTACAATGAGCAGTTCTTC. It codes for CASSQDLAGAAYNEQFF.